This TCR beta chain was observed in a study of multiple sclerosis patients with progressive multifocal leukoencephalopathy. Synthetic inline TR CDR3 controls covering all V-J pairings were spiked into each PCR. Data came from immunoSEQ multiplex PCR; TCRdb stores just in-frame clones and leaves some out. The sample contains 25,000 to 35,000 clones, 80% to 95% of which appear only once. The time point here: before natalizumab initiation. All patients had prior interferon beta, and all PML patients were female. The germline V gene encodes CDR1 SEHNR and CDR2 FQNEAQ (reference sequence). The trim removed 5 bases at V and 4 bases at J, leaving 10 bases unmatched. The CDR3 is made up of 16 amino acids.

The receptor's source is a man aged 30-40 years with multiple sclerosis. Sequencing was performed on PBMCs. The V gene is TRBV7-9, the J gene TRBJ2-1; 8 bases are shared with TRBD1. CDR3 sequence: CASSGDRGHPYNEQFF. The CDR3 DNA reads TGTGCCAGCAGCGGTGACAGGGGCCACCCTTACAATGAGCAGTTCTTC. The full variable domain, its missing parts supplied by reference TRBV7-9 and TRBJ2-1, is DTGVSQNPRHKITKRGQNVTFRCDPISEHNRLYWYRQTLGQGPEFLTYFQNEAQLEKSRLLSDRFSAERPKGSFSTLEIQRTEQGDSAMYLCASSGDRGHPYNEQFFGPGTRLTVL.